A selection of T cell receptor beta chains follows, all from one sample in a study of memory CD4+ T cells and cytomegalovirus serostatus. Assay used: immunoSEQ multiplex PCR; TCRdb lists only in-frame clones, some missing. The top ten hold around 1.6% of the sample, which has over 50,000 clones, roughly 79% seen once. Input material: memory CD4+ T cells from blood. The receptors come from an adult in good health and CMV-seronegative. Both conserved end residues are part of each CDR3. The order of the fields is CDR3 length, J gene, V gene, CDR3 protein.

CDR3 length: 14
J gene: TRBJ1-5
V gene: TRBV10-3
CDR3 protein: CAISESPSYQPQHF

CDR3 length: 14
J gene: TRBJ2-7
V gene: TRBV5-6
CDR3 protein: CASSYGPALNEQYF

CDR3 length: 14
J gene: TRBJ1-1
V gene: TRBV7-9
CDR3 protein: CASSRGQSNTEAFF

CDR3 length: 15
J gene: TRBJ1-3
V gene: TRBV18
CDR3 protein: CASSSSGGSGNTIYF

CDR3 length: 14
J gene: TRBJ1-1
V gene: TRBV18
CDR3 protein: CASSGDRVPTEAFF

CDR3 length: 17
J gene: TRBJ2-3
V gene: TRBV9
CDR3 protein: CASSPRLAGEVTDTQYF

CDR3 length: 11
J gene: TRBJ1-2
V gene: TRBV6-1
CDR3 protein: CASSGGYGYTF

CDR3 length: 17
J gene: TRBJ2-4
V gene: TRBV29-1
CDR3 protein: CSVLTHRGRVKENIQYF

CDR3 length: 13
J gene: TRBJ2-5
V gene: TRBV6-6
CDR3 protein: CASSYRYQETQYF

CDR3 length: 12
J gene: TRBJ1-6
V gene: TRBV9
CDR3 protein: CASSVEGGALHF

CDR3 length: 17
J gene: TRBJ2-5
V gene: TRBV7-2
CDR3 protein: CASSLASRVGGGETQYF